There are a few counts of the clone carrying this TCR beta chain. With iRepertoire HTBI primers and Arm-PCR of CDR3 regions, TCR beta libraries were built. TCRdb re-derived calls from the multiplex PCR reads in MiXCR, one entry per CDR3 protein. The sample has over 500,000 distinct CDR3 sequences, approximately 15% seen once. Time point: newly diagnosed GD, antithyroid drugs for less than 3 months. PBMCs provided the RNA from which the TCR library was made. The entry originates in a study of regulatory T cells in long-lasting Graves disease. The CDR3 has 13 amino acids. Trimming removed 0 bases from V and 1 base from J, with 7 bases in between. Germline V gives CDR1 GTSNPN, CDR2 SVGIG (reference sequence). The data were also submitted as part of a second study, on T cells in Graves' hyperthyroidism and ophthalmopathy.

The sequence derives from a woman aged 25 to 45 with Graves disease. Sequenced here: peripheral blood mononuclear cells (PBMCs), sampled at new diagnosis, from a patient treated with antithyroid drugs. The rearrangement joins TRBV30 to TRBJ2-7; D is undetermined. The CDR3 region has the DNA TGTGCCTGGAGTGTCGGCGCATCCTACGAGCAGTACTTC. Translation gives CAWSVGASYEQYF.